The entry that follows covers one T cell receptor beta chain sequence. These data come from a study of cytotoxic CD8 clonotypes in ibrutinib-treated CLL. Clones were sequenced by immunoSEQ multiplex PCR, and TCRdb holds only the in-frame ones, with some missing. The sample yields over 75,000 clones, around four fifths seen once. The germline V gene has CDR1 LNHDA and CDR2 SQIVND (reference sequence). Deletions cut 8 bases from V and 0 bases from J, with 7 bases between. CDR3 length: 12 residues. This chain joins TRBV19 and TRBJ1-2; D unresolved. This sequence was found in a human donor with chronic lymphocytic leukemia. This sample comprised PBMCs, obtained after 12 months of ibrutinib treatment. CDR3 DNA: TGTGCCAGTGGCGGATCTAACTATGGCTACACCTTC. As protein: CASGGSNYGYTF.